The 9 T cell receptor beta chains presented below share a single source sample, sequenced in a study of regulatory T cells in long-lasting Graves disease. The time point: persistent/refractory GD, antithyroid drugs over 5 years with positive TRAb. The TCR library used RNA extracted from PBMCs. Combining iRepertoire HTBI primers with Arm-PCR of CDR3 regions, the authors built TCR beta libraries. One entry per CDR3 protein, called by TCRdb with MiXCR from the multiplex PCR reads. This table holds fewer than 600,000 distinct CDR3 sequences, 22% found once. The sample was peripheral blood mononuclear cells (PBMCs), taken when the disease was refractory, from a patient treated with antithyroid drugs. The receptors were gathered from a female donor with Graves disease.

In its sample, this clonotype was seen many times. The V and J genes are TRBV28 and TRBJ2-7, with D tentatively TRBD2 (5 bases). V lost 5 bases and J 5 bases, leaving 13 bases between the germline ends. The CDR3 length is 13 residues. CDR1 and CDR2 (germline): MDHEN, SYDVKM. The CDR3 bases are TGTGCCAGCAGTCTTCACAACGGGAACGAGCAGTACTTC. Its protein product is CASSLHNGNEQYF.

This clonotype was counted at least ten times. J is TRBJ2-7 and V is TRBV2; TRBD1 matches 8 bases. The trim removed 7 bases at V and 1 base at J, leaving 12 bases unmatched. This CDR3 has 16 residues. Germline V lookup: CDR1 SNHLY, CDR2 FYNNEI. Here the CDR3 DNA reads TGTGCCAGCACGGAGACAGGGGCCGACAAGTCCTACGAGCAGTACTTC. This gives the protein CASTETGADKSYEQYF.

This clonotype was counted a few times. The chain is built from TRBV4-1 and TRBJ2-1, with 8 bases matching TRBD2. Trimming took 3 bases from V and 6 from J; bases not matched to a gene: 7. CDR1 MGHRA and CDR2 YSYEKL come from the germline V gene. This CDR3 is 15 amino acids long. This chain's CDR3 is CASSHGLSGGNEQFF. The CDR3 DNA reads TGCGCCAGCAGCCACGGTCTCAGCGGGGGCAATGAGCAGTTCTTC.

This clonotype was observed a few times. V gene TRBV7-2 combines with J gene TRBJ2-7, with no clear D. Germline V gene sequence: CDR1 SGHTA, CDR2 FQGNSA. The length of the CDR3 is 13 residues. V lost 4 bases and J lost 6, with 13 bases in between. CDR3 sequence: CASSSGPRLEQYF. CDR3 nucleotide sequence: TGTGCCAGCAGCTCCGGGCCCCGTCTCGAGCAGTACTTC.

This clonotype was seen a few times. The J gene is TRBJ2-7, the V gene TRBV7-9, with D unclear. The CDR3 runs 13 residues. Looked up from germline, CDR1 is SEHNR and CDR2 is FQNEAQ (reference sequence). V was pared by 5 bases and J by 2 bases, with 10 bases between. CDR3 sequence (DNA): TGTGCCAGCAGCGACGCCCAAACCTACGAGCAGTACTTC. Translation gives CASSDAQTYEQYF.

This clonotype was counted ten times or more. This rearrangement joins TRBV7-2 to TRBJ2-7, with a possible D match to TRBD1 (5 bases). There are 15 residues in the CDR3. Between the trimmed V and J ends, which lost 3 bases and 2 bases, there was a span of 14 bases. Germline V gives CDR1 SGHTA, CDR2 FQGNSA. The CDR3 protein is CASSLQGTATYEQYF. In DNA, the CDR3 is TGTGCCAGCAGCTTGCAGGGAACAGCGACCTACGAGCAGTACTTC.

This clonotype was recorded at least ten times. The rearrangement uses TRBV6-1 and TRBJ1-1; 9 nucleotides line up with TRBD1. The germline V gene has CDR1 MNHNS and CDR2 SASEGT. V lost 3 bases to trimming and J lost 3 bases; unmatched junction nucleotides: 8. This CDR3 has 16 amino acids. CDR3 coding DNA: TGTGCCAGCAGTGATCACAGGGGGCTAGAGTACACTGAAGCTTTCTTT. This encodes CASSDHRGLEYTEAFF.

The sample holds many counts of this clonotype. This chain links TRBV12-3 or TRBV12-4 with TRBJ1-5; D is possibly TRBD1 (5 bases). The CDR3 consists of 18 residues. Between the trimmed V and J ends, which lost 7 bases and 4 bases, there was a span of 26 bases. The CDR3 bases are TGTGCCAGCAATCTGGGAGACCGGCGGGGGGGAACAAATCAGCCCCAGCATTTT. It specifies CASNLGDRRGGTNQPQHF.

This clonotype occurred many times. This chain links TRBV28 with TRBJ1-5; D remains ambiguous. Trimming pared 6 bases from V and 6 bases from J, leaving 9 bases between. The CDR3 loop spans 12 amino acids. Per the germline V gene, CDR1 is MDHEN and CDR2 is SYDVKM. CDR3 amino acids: CASRQLSQPQHF. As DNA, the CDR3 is TGTGCCAGCAGACAACTTAGTCAGCCCCAGCATTTT.